This T cell receptor beta chain was recorded in a study of shared clonotypes between healthy human individuals. Study as a whole: A donor's plate count was three for CD4 naive and three for CD4 memory; CD8 naive had two and CD8 memory one. Study findings and constraints: Donors were few, which limited the genetic and exposure-history diversity represented.

Sorted-subset replicate PCR reactions were performed with around 200 ng DNA, corresponding to 30,000 to 35,000 T cell genomes. Here immunoSEQ multiplex PCR was the method, and the copy in TCRdb shows in-frame clones only, minus some. This table has about 710,000 clones, roughly 72% appearing once. On this clone itself: No antigen is known for it.

Trimming pared 2 bases from V and 6 bases from J, leaving 8 bases between. There are 13 residues in the CDR3. Germline V gene lookup returns CDR1 KGHSH and CDR2 LQKENI. The chain carries TRBV18 and TRBJ1-5; D unresolved. The sample consisted of memory CD4+ T cells sorted from blood. Regarding subset: CD45RA-negative fraction. The receptor was derived from a woman between 25 and 40 years old in good health. The CDR3: CASSPGSGQPQHF. The CDR3 region has the DNA TGTGCCAGCTCACCAGGGAGCGGTCAGCCCCAGCATTTT.